A single sample is the source of the 26 T cell receptor beta chains below, sequenced in a study of T-cell reconstitution after alpha-beta-depleted transplantation in children. For TCRbeta, the library was prepared with unique molecular identifiers. TCRdb called the PCR reads again in MiXCR, with one record for every CDR3 protein. The sample carries 150,000 to 200,000 distinct CDR3 sequences, roughly 6.8% recorded once. The sequences come from PBMCs from the stem cell graft donor, collected from the stem cell graft. The receptors stem from a human donor who donated a stem cell graft to a child with Wiskott-Aldrich syndrome.

The table lists this clonotype with many counts. V gene TRBV29-1 combines with J gene TRBJ2-1; a weak D match, TRBD2 (5 bases). Germline lookup yields CDR1 SQVTM and CDR2 ANQGSEA. Trimming left V 4 bases short and J 7 bases short, with 20 bases between. CDR3 length equals 15 residues. CDR3 residues: CSVVGVGSFENEQFF. CDR3 in DNA: TGCAGCGTTGTGGGAGTGGGGTCATTCGAAAATGAGCAGTTCTTC.

This clonotype was seen repeatedly, ten times or more. The J gene is TRBJ1-1, the V gene TRBV12-3 or TRBV12-4, with D unresolved. CDR3 size: 13 residues. Between the trimmed V and J ends, which lost 2 bases and 5 bases, there was a span of 9 bases. The CDR3 region is CASSLTAKTEAFF. CDR3 DNA: TGTGCCAGCAGTTTAACGGCCAAGACTGAAGCTTTCTTT.

In its sample, this clonotype was seen many times. The V call is TRBV6-1, the J call TRBJ2-3; D perhaps matches TRBD2 (6 bases). Trimming took off 2 bases at V and 4 bases at J, with 13 bases between the two ends. Germline CDR1 and CDR2: MNHNS and SASEGT. This CDR3 is 15 amino acids long. This chain's CDR3 is CASSEQAGQADTQYF. DNA for the CDR3: TGTGCCAGCAGTGAACAAGCGGGTCAGGCAGATACGCAGTATTTT.

This clonotype was detected many times. The chain employs TRBV20-1 and TRBJ2-3; D ambiguous. The CDR3 runs 12 residues. V gave up 6 bases and J gave up 0 bases, with 7 bases separating them. The V gene's germline CDR1 is DFQATT and CDR2 SNEGSKA (reference sequence). CDR3 in amino acids: CSAPTSTDTQYF. For the CDR3, the DNA is TGCAGTGCCCCGACTAGCACAGATACGCAGTATTTT.

This clonotype was recorded a few times. The DNA of the CDR3 is TGTGCCAGCAGCTCGCGGGCGGGGAGAGTTGACACCGGGGAGCTGTTTTTT. Translated: CASSSRAGRVDTGELFF. The V and J genes are TRBV5-5 and TRBJ2-2; TRBD2 might be the D (6 bases). CDR3 size: 17 residues. Germline V gene sequence: CDR1 SGHKS, CDR2 YYEKEE (reference sequence). Trimming cost V 3 bases and J 3 bases, with 18 bases left between them.

This clonotype was observed at least ten times. This chain joins TRBV20-1 and TRBJ2-1; D not certain. This CDR3 comprises 15 residues. The germline V gene encodes CDR1 DFQATT and CDR2 SNEGSKA (reference sequence). V was shortened by 0 bases and J by 5 bases, with 14 bases between the two germline ends. Here the CDR3 reads CSARDGILPDNEQFF. The CDR3 DNA sequence: TGCAGTGCTAGAGATGGCATCCTCCCTGACAATGAGCAGTTCTTC.

In this sample, this clonotype turned up many times. This rearrangement joins TRBV7-2 to TRBJ2-1; D is ambiguous. V was shortened by 5 bases and J by 0 bases, with 17 bases between the two germline ends. The length of the CDR3 is 17 residues. The V gene's germline CDR1 is SGHTA and CDR2 FQGNSA. The CDR3 reads CASSQRYDGASYNEQFF. The CDR3 DNA sequence: TGTGCCAGCAGCCAAAGGTACGACGGAGCCTCCTACAATGAGCAGTTCTTC.

This clonotype was picked up many times. The chain is built from TRBV12-3 or TRBV12-4 and TRBJ2-5, with D perhaps matching TRBD2 (7 bases). The length of the CDR3 is 15 residues. V was clipped by 2 bases and J by 4 bases, with 14 bases between them. CDR3 in DNA: TGTGCCAGCAGTTTACGGGGGGCGCTTAGAGAGACCCAGTACTTC. The encoded protein is CASSLRGALRETQYF.

This clonotype was found many times. CDR3 residues: CSARILAGEETQYF. The CDR3, as DNA: TGCAGTGCTAGGATCCTAGCGGGAGAGGAGACCCAGTACTTC. This chain connects TRBV20-1 to TRBJ2-5; TRBD2 aligns across 10 bases. Germline CDR1 DFQATT, CDR2 SNEGSKA (reference sequence). Losses at the gene ends were 3 bases for V and 5 bases for J; bases not matched to a gene: 6. The CDR3 has 14 residues.

In this sample, this clonotype is medium-sized (0.01 to 0.1%). The J gene is TRBJ2-7, the V gene TRBV20-1; D is undetermined. The CDR3 loop spans 15 amino acids. V was cut by 3 bases and J by 2 bases, with 17 bases left in between. Germline CDR1 DFQATT, CDR2 SNEGSKA (reference sequence). DNA of the CDR3: TGCAGTGCTAGCGATCTAGTGAAGGATCCCTACGAGCAGTACTTC. It encodes CSASDLVKDPYEQYF.

This clonotype was counted at least ten times. This rearrangement joins TRBV10-3 to TRBJ2-1, with TRBD2 identical over 13 bases. V shed 6 bases and J 4 bases; nucleotides not matched to a gene: 6. This CDR3 spans 16 amino acids. The germline gives CDR1 ENHRY, CDR2 SYGVKD. CDR3 in DNA: TGTGCCATCAGGCCTGGACTAGCGGGAGAATACAATGAGCAGTTCTTC. Its translation is CAIRPGLAGEYNEQFF.

In this sample, this clonotype turned up many times. The chain couples TRBV7-2 to TRBJ2-3; tentatively, D is TRBD1 (6 bases). The CDR3 covers 15 residues. V was pared by 3 bases and J by 1 base, with 11 bases between. The V gene's germline CDR1 is SGHTA and CDR2 FQGNSA. The CDR3 nucleotides are TGTGCCAGCAGCTTGGGGGCTAGGGGCACAGATACGCAGTATTTT. The encoded protein is CASSLGARGTDTQYF.

This clonotype was detected many times. The genes are TRBV20-1 and TRBJ1-2; D is undetermined. The V end lost 4 bases, the J end lost 3 bases, and 12 bases lay between the germline ends. The CDR3 is made up of 13 amino acids. Germline assignment: CDR1 DFQATT and CDR2 SNEGSKA (reference sequence). CDR3 sequence (DNA): TGCAGTGCTACCAATAATTGGGACTATGGCTACACCTTC. This translates into CSATNNWDYGYTF.

This clonotype was picked up a small number of times. In DNA, the CDR3 is TGCGCCAGCAGCCCTCCTACCCAAGAGACCCAGTACTTC. The encoded protein is CASSPPTQETQYF. The chain recombines TRBV5-1 with TRBJ2-5; D gene uncertain. Germline-derived CDR1 and CDR2 are SGHRS and YFSETQ. The CDR3 has 13 amino acids. Between the trimmed V and J ends, which lost 4 bases and 1 base, there was a span of 8 bases. Complete variable domain (other parts from reference TRBV5-1 and TRBJ2-5): KAGVTQTPRYLIKTRGQQVTLSCSPISGHRSVSWYQQTPGQGLQFLFEYFSETQRNKGNFPGRFSGRQFSNSRSEMNVSTLELGDSALYLCASSPPTQETQYFGPGTRLLVL.

This clonotype was seen ten or more times. The chain carries TRBV10-3 and TRBJ1-3; D gene uncertain. CDR1 is ENHRY, CDR2 SYGVKD, per germline. The CDR3 length is 14 residues. Trimming stripped 2 bases from V and 1 base from J, with 6 bases between. DNA of the CDR3: TGTGCCATCAGTGAGGGTGCTTCTGGAAACACCATATATTTT. Its translation is CAISEGASGNTIYF.

This clonotype was recorded at least ten times. V and J are TRBV5-1 and TRBJ2-7, with D perhaps matching TRBD1 (6 bases). Germline V CDR1 and CDR2: SGHRS, YFSETQ. This CDR3 region has 18 residues. The germline V and J ends were trimmed by 0 bases and 5 bases, with 24 bases remaining between them. The CDR3 DNA is TGCGCCAGCAGCTTGGTCGGTCAAGGACAGTCGGGTAGGAACGAGCAGTACTTC. It codes for CASSLVGQGQSGRNEQYF.

This clonotype showed up many times. The rearrangement joins TRBV20-1 to TRBJ2-1; tentatively, D is TRBD2 (6 bases). Per germline, CDR1 DFQATT and CDR2 SNEGSKA (reference sequence). V lost 5 bases and J lost 5, with 16 bases in between. The CDR3 sequence is 14 residues long. The CDR3 coding sequence is TGCAGTGCTGAGGGGACTCTCACTGACAATGAGCAGTTCTTC. Translated: CSAEGTLTDNEQFF.

This clonotype was counted many times. The chain couples TRBV9 to TRBJ2-7; D gene ambiguous. From germline, CDR1 is SGDLS and CDR2 YYNGEE. The CDR3 loop spans 14 amino acids. V was pared by 2 bases and J by 1 base, with 10 bases between. In DNA, the CDR3 is TGTGCCAGCAGCGTCGACCAGGTATCCTACGAGCAGTACTTC. Translation: CASSVDQVSYEQYF.

This clonotype was detected many times. J is TRBJ1-2 and V is TRBV12-3 or TRBV12-4; D is perhaps TRBD1 (6 bases). V was shortened by 2 bases and J by 5 bases, with 21 bases between the two germline ends. The CDR3 has 17 residues. CDR3 sequence: CASSLYSRQVVRYGYTF. The CDR3 nucleotides are TGTGCCAGCAGTTTATATTCGCGACAGGTGGTACGGTATGGCTACACCTTC.

The gene calls are TRBV6-2 or TRBV6-3 and TRBJ2-5; D is perhaps TRBD1 or TRBD2 (5 bases each). V gave up 2 bases and J gave up 7 bases, with 20 bases separating them. Looked up from germline, CDR1 is MNHEY and CDR2 is SVGEGT. This CDR3 has 16 residues. As DNA, the CDR3 is TGTGCCAGCAGTTACGCCGGGATGGGGCGGCGAGGGACCCAGTACTTC. It translates to CASSYAGMGRRGTQYF.

This clonotype was recorded many times. The chain has TRBV7-9 and TRBJ2-1; a possible D gene is TRBD2 (6 bases). The CDR3 runs to 17 residues. The germline V gene has CDR1 SEHNR and CDR2 FQNEAQ (reference sequence). The V and J ends lost 4 bases and 4 bases respectively, with 20 bases between them. The CDR3 region has the DNA TGTGCCAGCAGCTCCTCCGCCCATAGCGGCCGGTACAATGAGCAGTTCTTC. It translates to CASSSSAHSGRYNEQFF.

The rearrangement links TRBV29-1 to TRBJ2-7; a possible D gene is TRBD1 (5 bases). Per the germline V gene, CDR1 is SQVTM and CDR2 is ANQGSEA. This CDR3 spans 13 amino acids. V lost 2 bases to trimming and J lost 2 bases, with 10 bases between them. The CDR3 sequence: CSVEQGFPYEQYF. CDR3 DNA: TGCAGCGTTGAACAGGGTTTCCCCTACGAGCAGTACTTC.

This clonotype was recorded many times. The chain uses TRBV25-1 and TRBJ1-1; D unresolved. Germline CDR1 MGHDK, CDR2 SYGVNS. This CDR3 contains 11 residues. V was clipped by 4 bases and J by 4 bases, with 4 bases between them. The CDR3 loop reads CASSGGTEAFF. In DNA, the CDR3 is TGTGCCAGCAGTGGGGGCACTGAAGCTTTCTTT.

In this sample, this clonotype turned up a few times. The chain joins TRBV3-1 to TRBJ2-1; 10 bases are a match to TRBD2. The V gene end was trimmed by 3 bases and the J gene end by 6 bases; junction bases not matched to a gene: 5. The germline gives CDR1 LGHDT, CDR2 YNNKEL (reference sequence). The CDR3 runs 15 residues. The CDR3 coding sequence is TGTGCCAGCAGCCAGGGACTAGCGACCTCCAATGAGCAGTTCTTC. Amino acid sequence: CASSQGLATSNEQFF.

As concerns this clonotype: One junction end disagrees with the germline gene, perhaps due to a read error. The chain is built from TRBV24-1 and TRBJ2-3, with 11 bases lining up with TRBD1. The germline V gene has CDR1 KGHDR and CDR2 SFDVKD. This CDR3 has 13 amino acids. In DNA, the CDR3 is TGCTCAACCGGGACAGGGGGACGAGATACGCAGTATTTT. Encoded protein: CSTGTGGRDTQYF.

This clonotype came up many times. V usage is TRBV6-1 and J usage is TRBJ2-1; 8 positions match TRBD1. V shed 5 bases, J shed 3 bases, and the junction held 9 bases outside the gene matches. The germline CDR1 and CDR2 sequences are MNHNS and SASEGT. The CDR3 is 16 residues long. This chain's CDR3 is CASSPRTGIIYNEQFF. CDR3 nucleotide sequence: TGTGCCAGCAGTCCGCGGACAGGGATAATCTACAATGAGCAGTTCTTC.